The 8 T cell receptor beta chains listed next were all sequenced from one sample in a study of T cell repertoires in cytomegalovirus infection. Each CDR3 protein gets one entry after TCRdb re-called the reads with MiXCR. The sample holds roughly 990,000 distinct CDR3 sequences; roughly 31% are singletons and the top ten take more than 13%. These TCRs are of unknown antigen specificity. Sequences were derived from cultured CD8+ T cells from PBMCs, sampled from culture after CMV antigen stimulation. The receptors were sampled from a human donor in good health (CMV status not recorded). Some clones in this sample may be carry-over from other donors' samples.

V is TRBV18 and J is TRBJ2-1, with 10 bases identical to TRBD2. The CDR3 covers 18 residues. V lost 6 bases to trimming and J lost 1 base; unmatched junction nucleotides: 12. From germline, CDR1 is KGHSH and CDR2 LQKENI. CDR3 sequence: CASSPTSGDIFSYNEQFF. CDR3 DNA sequence: TGTGCCAGCTCCCCAACTAGCGGGGACATATTTTCCTACAATGAGCAGTTCTTC. Based on the CDR3 plus reference TRBV18 and TRBJ2-1, the full variable domain is NAGVMQNPRHLVRRRGQEARLRCSPMKGHSHVYWYRQLPEEGLKFMVYLQKENIIDESGMPKERFSAEFPKEGPSILRIQQVVRGDSAAYFCASSPTSGDIFSYNEQFFGPGTRLTVL.

The chain combines TRBV6-2 or TRBV6-3 with TRBJ1-3, with TRBD1 matching 8 bases. The germline CDR1 and CDR2 sequences are MNHEY and SVGEGT. The CDR3 extends over 18 amino acids. The J segment lost 1 base and the V segment lost 2 bases, leaving 10 bases of the junction unmatched. For the CDR3, the DNA is TGTGCCAGCAGTTACCTACGGACAGGGAAGCGGTCTGGAAACACCATATATTTT. Its protein product is CASSYLRTGKRSGNTIYF.

In regard to this clonotype: This could be a read error, since a much larger clone is one nucleotide away. The chain links TRBV7-8 to TRBJ2-5, with a weak D call TRBD1 (6 bases). CDR1 is SGHVS, CDR2 FQNEAQ, per germline. V was cut by 6 bases and J by 5 bases, with 19 bases left in between. The CDR3 contains 15 residues. CDR3 loop: CASSLWKGVSETQYF. The DNA of the CDR3 is TGTGCCAGCAGTTTATGGAAGGGGGTCTCTGAGACCCAGTACTTC. Drawing the rest from reference TRBV7-8 and TRBJ2-5, the complete variable domain is GAGVSQSPRYKVAKRGQDVALRCDPISGHVSLFWYQQALGQGPEFLTYFQNEAQLDKSGLPSDRFFAERPEGSVSTLKIQRTQQEDSAVYLCASSLWKGVSETQYFGPGTRLLVL.

This clonotype was found a few times. J is TRBJ2-2 and V is TRBV5-1; TRBD1 matches at 7 bases. The V segment lost 5 bases and the J segment 0 bases; nucleotides outside the gene matches: 1. The CDR3 covers 14 residues. Germline CDR1 is SGHRS and CDR2 is YFSETQ. In DNA, the CDR3 is TGCGCCAGCAGGGGACAGACGAACACCGGGGAGCTGTTTTTT. Translation gives CASRGQTNTGELFF.

This clonotype occurred many times. V usage is TRBV6-5 and J usage is TRBJ1-4, with D perhaps TRBD1 (6 bases). The CDR3 covers 13 residues. CDR1 and CDR2 from the germline V gene are MNHEY and SVGAGI. V was cut by 0 bases and J by 10 bases, with 9 bases left in between. Written as DNA, the CDR3 is TGTGCCAGCAGTTACTCGAAGGGGGGAAAACTGTTTTTT. It specifies CASSYSKGGKLFF.

This chain connects TRBV12-5 to TRBJ1-5; the D is unclear. CDR1 is LGHNT, CDR2 FRNRAP, per germline. The CDR3 totals 11 residues. The DNA for the CDR3 is TGTGCGGGTCGTTATACGTCGGCCCAGCATTTT. Protein product: CAGRYTSAQHF.

This clonotype was found many times. The rearrangement uses TRBV7-9 and TRBJ2-1, with a tentative D call TRBD1 (6 bases). Trimming shortened V by 4 bases and J by 4 bases, and 17 bases separated the two germline ends. Per germline, CDR1 SEHNR and CDR2 FQNEAQ (reference sequence). CDR3 length: 16 residues. The CDR3 is CASSSYTGSSYNEQFF. DNA of the CDR3: TGTGCCAGCAGCTCGTACACAGGGTCCTCGTACAATGAGCAGTTCTTC.

This clonotype was seen just once. With a much larger clone just one base away, this may be a read error. The chain employs TRBV7-8 and TRBJ2-5; 10 bases match TRBD2. The CDR3 is made up of 17 amino acids. Germline lookup yields CDR1 SGHVS and CDR2 FQNEAQ. The J segment lost 4 bases and the V segment lost 7 bases, leaving 15 bases of the junction unmatched. In nucleotides, the CDR3 is TGTGCCAGCAACTTCCGCGGTGAAGCGGGGGGGCCAGAGACCCAGTACTTC. Translated: CASNFRGEAGGPETQYF.